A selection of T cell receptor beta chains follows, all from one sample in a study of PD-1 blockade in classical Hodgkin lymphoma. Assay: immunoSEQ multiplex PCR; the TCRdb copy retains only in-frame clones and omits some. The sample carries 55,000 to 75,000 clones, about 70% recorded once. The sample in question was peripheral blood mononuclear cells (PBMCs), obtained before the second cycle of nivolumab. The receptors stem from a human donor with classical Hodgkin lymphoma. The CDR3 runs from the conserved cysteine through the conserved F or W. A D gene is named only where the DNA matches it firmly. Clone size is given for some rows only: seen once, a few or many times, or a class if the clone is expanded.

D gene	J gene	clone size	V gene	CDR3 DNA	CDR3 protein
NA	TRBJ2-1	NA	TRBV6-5	TGTGCCAGCAGTTACTCAGTGGCTAGAGGTTACAATGAGCAGTTCTTC	CASSYSVARGYNEQFF
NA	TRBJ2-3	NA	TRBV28	TGTGCCAGCAGTTTGTTAGGGGAGAGGGCTAGCACAGATACGCAGTATTTT	CASSLLGERASTDTQYF
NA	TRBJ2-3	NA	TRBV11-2	TGTGCCAGCAGCCGCTCGCAGGGGCGGAGCACAGATACGCAGTATTTT	CASSRSQGRSTDTQYF
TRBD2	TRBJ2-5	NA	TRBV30	TGTGCCTGGAGTGTAGCGGGGGGCAGGGAGACCCAGTACTTC	CAWSVAGGRETQYF
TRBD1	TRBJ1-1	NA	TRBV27	TGTGCCAGCAGAATCAACCGGGACAGGGCGGGACGGCAAGAAGCTTTCTTT	CASRINRDRAGRQEAFF
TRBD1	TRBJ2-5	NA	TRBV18	TGTGCCAGCTCACCACCTTCACTCCGGGACAGGGGAGAGACCCAGTACTTC	CASSPPSLRDRGETQYF
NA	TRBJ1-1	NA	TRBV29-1	TGCAGCGTGATCCCCGTGAACACTGAAGCTTTCTTT	CSVIPVNTEAFF
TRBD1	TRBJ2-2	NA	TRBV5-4	TGTGCCAGCACCCCGGGACAGGGAACCGGGGAGCTGTTTTTT	CASTPGQGTGELFF
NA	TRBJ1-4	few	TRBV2	TGTGCCAGCAGTAAAATGAGTTTCTCTCAGGAAAAACTGTTTTTT	CASSKMSFSQEKLFF
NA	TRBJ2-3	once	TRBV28	TGTGCCAGCAGTTTATATTCTGGTCCGCAGTATTTT	CASSLYSGPQYF
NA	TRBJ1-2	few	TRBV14	TGTGCCAGCAGCCCGGGGGGGTTTTTGGGCTACACCTTC	CASSPGGFLGYTF
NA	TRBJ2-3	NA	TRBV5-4	TGTGCCAGCAGCGCGACCGGGTGGGATACGCAGTATTTT	CASSATGWDTQYF
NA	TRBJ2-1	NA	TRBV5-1	TGCGCCAGCAGCTTGGCCACCTCTTACAATGAGCAGTTCTTC	CASSLATSYNEQFF
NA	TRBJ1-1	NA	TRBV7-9	TGTGCCAGCAGCAACCGTCCCACTGAGGTCAATGAAGCTTTCTTT	CASSNRPTEVNEAFF
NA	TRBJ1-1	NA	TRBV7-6	TGTGCCAGCAGCCAACCGGGTTTCATGAACACTGAAGCTTTCTTT	CASSQPGFMNTEAFF
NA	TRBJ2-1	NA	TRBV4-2	TGTGCCAGCAGCCAAGAAAGTCGGGGATACAATGAGCAGTTCTTC	CASSQESRGYNEQFF
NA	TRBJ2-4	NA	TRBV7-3	TGTGCCAGCAGCCCACAGGCAGGGGCTGACATTCAGTACTTC	CASSPQAGADIQYF
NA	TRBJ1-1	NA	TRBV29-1	TGCAGCGTTGACAGGGTAGGAATTCACACTGAAGCTTTCTTT	CSVDRVGIHTEAFF
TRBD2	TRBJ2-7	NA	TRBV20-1	TGCAGTTTTAGCGGGGCCTACGAGCAGTACTTC	CSFSGAYEQYF
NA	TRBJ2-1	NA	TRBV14	TGTGCCAGCAGCCACACCTCATCAGGGGATGAGCAGTTCTTC	CASSHTSSGDEQFF
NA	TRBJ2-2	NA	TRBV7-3	TGTGCCAGCAGCTTAACGCTGGTTAGCGGGAACACCGGGGAGCTGTTTTTT	CASSLTLVSGNTGELFF
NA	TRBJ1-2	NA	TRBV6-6	TGTGCCAGCATCTCCCGCGGGCGGTCACATGGCTACACCTTC	CASISRGRSHGYTF
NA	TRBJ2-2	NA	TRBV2	TGTGCCAGCAAGGGGAAAACGGCCGGGGAGCTGTTTTTT	CASKGKTAGELFF
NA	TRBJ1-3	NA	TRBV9	TGTGCCAGCAGCGTAGATGGGTCCCCTGGAAACACCATATATTTT	CASSVDGSPGNTIYF
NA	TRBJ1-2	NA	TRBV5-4	TGTGCCAGCAGCTTGACAGGGAATTATTATGGCTACACCTTC	CASSLTGNYYGYTF
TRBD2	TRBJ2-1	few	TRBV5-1	TGCGCCAGCAGCCTGAGCGGGGGGGAACACAATGAGCAGTTCTTC	CASSLSGGEHNEQFF
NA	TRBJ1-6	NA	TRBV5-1	TGCGCCAGCAGCTTGGGGCAGGTATATGGTCCGGATTCACCCCTCCACTTT	CASSLGQVYGPDSPLHF
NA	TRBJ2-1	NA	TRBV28	TGTGCCAGCACACCCCCGGCGGGCAAAACGGGGTACAATGAGCAGTTCTTC	CASTPPAGKTGYNEQFF
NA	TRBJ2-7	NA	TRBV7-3	TGTGCCAGCAGCTTTGACAGCGTTGCCTCCTACGAGCAGTACTTC	CASSFDSVASYEQYF
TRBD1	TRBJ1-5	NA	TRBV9	TGTGCCAGCAGCGCTACGGGACAGAATCAGCCCCAGCATTTT	CASSATGQNQPQHF
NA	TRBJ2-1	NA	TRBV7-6	TGTGCCAGCAGCTTTGAGGCGGTCTCCTACAATGAGCAGTTCTTC	CASSFEAVSYNEQFF
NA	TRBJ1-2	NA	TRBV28	TGTGCCAGCAGCGACGGAGACAGTTATGGCTACACCTTC	CASSDGDSYGYTF
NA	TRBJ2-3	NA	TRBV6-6	TGTGCCAGCAGTTTCCCCGGGACAGATACGCAGTATTTT	CASSFPGTDTQYF
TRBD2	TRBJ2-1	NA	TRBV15	TGTGCCACCAGCGGCCCTAGCGGGGGGGCGAATGAGCAGTTCTTC	CATSGPSGGANEQFF
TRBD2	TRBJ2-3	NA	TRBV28	TGTGCCAGCAGTTTTGTAGCGGGAACAGATACGCAGTATTTT	CASSFVAGTDTQYF
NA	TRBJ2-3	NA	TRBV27	TGTGCCAGCAGCCAGTTCCGCACAGATACGCAGTATTTT	CASSQFRTDTQYF
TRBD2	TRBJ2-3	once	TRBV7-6	TGTGCCAGCAGCTACCTAGCGGGGGGACCTAGCACAGATACGCAGTATTTT	CASSYLAGGPSTDTQYF
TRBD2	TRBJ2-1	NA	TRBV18	TGTGCCAGCTCACCACTACTGGCATCTAGCGGGGGCTACAATGAGCAGTTCTTC	CASSPLLASSGGYNEQFF
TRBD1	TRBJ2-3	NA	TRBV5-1	TGCGCCAGCAGCTTGGCCGAACAGGGGACGCAGTATTTT	CASSLAEQGTQYF
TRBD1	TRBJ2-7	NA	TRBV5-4	TGTGCCAGCAGCGGCCGGGACAGGTACGAGCAGTACTTC	CASSGRDRYEQYF
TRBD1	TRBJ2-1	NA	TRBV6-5	TGTGCCAGCACCCTCCGAAGACAGGGCAATGAGCAGTTCTTC	CASTLRRQGNEQFF
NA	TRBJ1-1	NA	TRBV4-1	TGCGCCAGCAGCCAGGCCGTGAACACTGAAGCTTTCTTT	CASSQAVNTEAFF
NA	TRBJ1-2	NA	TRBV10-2	TGCGCCAGCAGTGATCGGGGGGAAATCTATGGCTACACCTTC	CASSDRGEIYGYTF
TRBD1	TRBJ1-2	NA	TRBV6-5	TGTGCCAGCAGGGGACAGGGGTACGGCTACACCTTC	CASRGQGYGYTF
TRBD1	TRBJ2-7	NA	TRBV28	TGTGCCAGCAGTTCACCCGACCGCAAACAGGGGGTATCCTACGAGCAGTACTTC	CASSSPDRKQGVSYEQYF
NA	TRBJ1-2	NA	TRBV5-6	TGTGCCAGCAGCTTGGAGGGAATTAACTATGGCTACACCTTC	CASSLEGINYGYTF
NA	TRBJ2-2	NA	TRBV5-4	TGTGCCAGCAGCTCCCGGGCCCCGTTGGACACCGGGGAGCTGTTTTTT	CASSSRAPLDTGELFF
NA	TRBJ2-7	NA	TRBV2	TGTGCCAGCAGTGATTCAGGGAGCTACGAGCAGTACTTC	CASSDSGSYEQYF
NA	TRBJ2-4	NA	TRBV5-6	TGTGCCAGCAGCTCTCGTAGTCACATTCAGTACTTC	CASSSRSHIQYF
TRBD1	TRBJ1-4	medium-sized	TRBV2	TGTGCCAGCAGTGCAGGGGGCACAACTAATGAAAAACTGTTTTTT	CASSAGGTTNEKLFF
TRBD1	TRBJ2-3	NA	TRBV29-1	TGCAGCGTTGTTGACAGGGGCGCAGATACGCAGTATTTT	CSVVDRGADTQYF
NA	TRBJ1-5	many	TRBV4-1	TGCGCCAGCAGCCAATGGACGGGTCAGCCCCAGCATTTT	CASSQWTGQPQHF
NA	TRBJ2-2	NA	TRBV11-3	TGTGCCAGCAGCACAAACAGAATTACCGGGGAGCTGTTTTTT	CASSTNRITGELFF
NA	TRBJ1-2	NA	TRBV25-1	TGTGCCAGCAGTTACTCAACAGGGTTAGTGGGTGGCTACACCTTC	CASSYSTGLVGGYTF
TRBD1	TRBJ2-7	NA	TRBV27	TGTGCCAGCAGCCATTACCGGGACAGGGGTCCCTACGAGCAGTACTTC	CASSHYRDRGPYEQYF
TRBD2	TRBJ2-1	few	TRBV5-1	TGCGCCAGCAGCTTGACAGCGGGAGTCTACAATGAGCAGTTCTTC	CASSLTAGVYNEQFF
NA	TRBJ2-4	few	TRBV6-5	TGTGCCAGCAGTTACACGGAACTAGCCAAAAACATTCAGTACTTC	CASSYTELAKNIQYF
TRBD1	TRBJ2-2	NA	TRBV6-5	TGTGCCAGCAGTATACAGGGGGACGACACCGGGGAGCTGTTTTTT	CASSIQGDDTGELFF
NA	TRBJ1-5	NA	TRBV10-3	TGTGCCATCAGTGAGTCAGGAAACCAGCCCCAGCATTTT	CAISESGNQPQHF
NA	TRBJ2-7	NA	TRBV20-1	TGCAGTGCTAGAGAAGGGAACGAGCAGTACTTC	CSAREGNEQYF